Given below is one T cell receptor (beta chain) in context. The data stem from a study of blood T cell repertoires in COVID-19. Study-level information: Specimens from acute and convalescent COVID-19 originated in the United States, Italy and Spain.

Method: immunoSEQ multiplex PCR; TCRdb's copy keeps in-frame clones and lacks some. The table shows 80,000 to 95,000 clones, with 75% occurring only once. CDR3 length: 15 residues. Germline CDR1 is KGHSH and CDR2 is LQKENI. Trimming cost V 2 bases and J 4 bases, with 14 bases left between them. The rearrangement uses TRBV18 and TRBJ2-5; tentatively, D is TRBD1 (5 bases). The sample consisted of peripheral blood. The TCR originated in a woman aged 45-60 years with acute or convalescent COVID-19. The CDR3 coding sequence is TGTGCCAGCTCACCAGGACAAACCACCGGAGAGACCCAGTACTTC. Its translation: CASSPGQTTGETQYF.